These T cell receptor beta chains were read from a single sample in a study of T-cell memory formation after mild COVID-19. MiXCR, run by TCRdb on the 5' RACE reads, gives a single entry per CDR3 protein. This sample has hundreds of thousands of distinct CDR3 sequences, with 15% to 20% found just once. Sequencing used PBMCs or a T cell subset sorted from them (not recorded which). These receptors all stem from an adult woman who had mild COVID-19 (a few samples of this study predate the infection). Cell type and time point are not known. The CDR3 runs from the conserved cysteine through the conserved F or W. D genes are given only for firm matches. Rows may omit the clone size; those that give it use once, few, many or a size class.

TRBJ2-1	.	few	TRBV7-2	CASSAGQSLNNEQFF	TGTGCCAGCAGCGCGGGACAAAGTTTAAACAATGAGCAGTTCTTC
TRBJ1-1	TRBD1	.	TRBV11-2	CASSRTWTGRETEAFF	TGTGCCAGCAGCCGAACCTGGACAGGGAGGGAGACTGAAGCTTTCTTT
TRBJ1-6	.	.	TRBV7-9	CASSQRTDIQWYNSPLHF	TGTGCCAGCAGTCAGCGTACCGATATCCAATGGTACAATTCACCCCTCCACTTT
TRBJ1-5	.	.	TRBV2	CASSVSVNQPQHF	TGTGCCAGCAGTGTGTCCGTCAATCAGCCCCAGCATTTT
TRBJ1-1	.	few	TRBV15	CATSRDRGEPGRAFF	TGTGCCACCAGCAGAGACCGAGGAGAACCGGGCCGCGCTTTCTTT
TRBJ2-5	TRBD2	few	TRBV4-2	CASSQEQGLAKETQYF	TGTGCCAGCAGCCAAGAACAAGGACTAGCGAAGGAGACCCAGTACTTC
TRBJ2-3	.	few	TRBV12-3/TRBV12-4	CASSFRRGPEDTQYF	TGTGCCAGCAGTTTTAGGAGGGGGCCAGAAGATACGCAGTATTTT
TRBJ2-7	.	few	TRBV2	CASRPDNYEQYF	TGTGCCAGCAGACCGGACAACTACGAGCAGTACTTC
TRBJ2-1	TRBD2	.	TRBV20-1	CSASIGTSGNEQFF	TGCAGTGCTAGTATAGGGACTAGCGGGAATGAGCAGTTCTTC
TRBJ2-1	.	.	TRBV12-3/TRBV12-4	CASSFGLNEQFF	TGTGCCAGCAGTTTCGGCCTCAATGAGCAGTTCTTC
TRBJ2-7	TRBD1	few	TRBV12-3/TRBV12-4	CASRRRDSYEQYF	TGTGCCAGCAGACGCCGGGACAGCTACGAGCAGTACTTC
TRBJ1-1	TRBD1	.	TRBV12-3/TRBV12-4	CASRTGGMNTEAFF	TGTGCCAGCCGGACAGGGGGCATGAACACTGAAGCTTTCTTT
TRBJ1-5	.	few	TRBV2	CASNPDPDQPQHF	TGTGCCAGCAATCCAGATCCCGATCAGCCCCAGCATTTT
TRBJ1-2	.	once	TRBV7-9	CASSSVRVRGYTF	TGTGCCAGCAGCTCCGTCCGGGTGCGTGGCTACACCTTC
TRBJ2-7	TRBD2	.	TRBV18	CASNGGSAYEQYF	TGTGCCAGCAATGGCGGGAGTGCCTACGAGCAGTACTTC
TRBJ1-1	.	few	TRBV5-1	CASSEDSKNTEAFF	TGCGCCAGCAGCGAGGACAGCAAGAACACTGAAGCTTTCTTT
TRBJ2-2	.	few	TRBV30	CAWNRQANTGELFF	TGTGCCTGGAATAGGCAGGCGAACACCGGGGAGCTGTTTTTT
TRBJ1-5	TRBD1	.	TRBV27	CASSRRNHRGQGAQPQHF	TGTGCCAGCAGCCGACGGAACCACCGGGGACAGGGGGCGCAGCCCCAGCATTTT
TRBJ2-4	.	few	TRBV5-6	CASSLKSFAKNIQYF	TGTGCCAGCAGCTTGAAGTCTTTCGCCAAAAACATTCAGTACTTC
TRBJ1-2	TRBD1	few	TRBV7-9	CASSLGAGGTYGYTF	TGTGCCAGCAGCTTAGGGGCAGGGGGCACCTATGGCTACACCTTC
TRBJ1-1	.	few	TRBV6-6	CASKDWVYTEAFF	TGTGCCAGCAAAGACTGGGTCTACACTGAAGCTTTCTTT
TRBJ1-1	.	once	TRBV7-9	CASSLAEAGMNTEAFF	TGTGCCAGCAGCTTAGCGGAGGCAGGCATGAACACTGAAGCTTTCTTT
TRBJ2-3	TRBD2	many	TRBV4-3	CASSQGLAGLTDTQYF	TGCGCCAGCAGCCAAGGACTAGCGGGTCTCACAGATACGCAGTATTTT
TRBJ1-1	TRBD1	.	TRBV5-1	CASRYGQGNTEAFF	TGCGCCAGCAGATACGGACAGGGGAACACTGAAGCTTTCTTT
TRBJ2-7	.	few	TRBV21-1	CASSKGGTDYEQYF	TGTGCCAGCAGCAAAGGCGGGACAGACTACGAGCAGTACTTC
TRBJ1-5	.	.	TRBV20-1	CSARAEGQPQHF	TGCAGTGCTAGAGCCGAGGGACAGCCCCAGCATTTT
TRBJ2-3	TRBD2	.	TRBV11-2	CASSSGLAGDWIADTQYF	TGTGCCAGCAGCTCGGGACTAGCGGGAGATTGGATCGCAGATACGCAGTATTTT
TRBJ1-4	.	few	TRBV29-1	CSVARTENGILFF	TGCAGCGTTGCCCGGACAGAAAATGGAATCCTGTTTTTT
TRBJ2-3	TRBD1	.	TRBV30	CAWSHRGRTDTQYF	TGTGCCTGGAGCCACAGGGGGCGCACAGATACGCAGTATTTT
TRBJ2-2	.	.	TRBV6-2/TRBV6-3	CASSPLWTGELFF	TGTGCCAGCAGCCCCCTTTGGACCGGGGAGCTGTTTTTT
TRBJ2-1	.	.	TRBV7-9	CASSDQQGLIYNEQFF	TGTGCCAGCAGCGACCAACAGGGATTAATCTACAATGAGCAGTTCTTC